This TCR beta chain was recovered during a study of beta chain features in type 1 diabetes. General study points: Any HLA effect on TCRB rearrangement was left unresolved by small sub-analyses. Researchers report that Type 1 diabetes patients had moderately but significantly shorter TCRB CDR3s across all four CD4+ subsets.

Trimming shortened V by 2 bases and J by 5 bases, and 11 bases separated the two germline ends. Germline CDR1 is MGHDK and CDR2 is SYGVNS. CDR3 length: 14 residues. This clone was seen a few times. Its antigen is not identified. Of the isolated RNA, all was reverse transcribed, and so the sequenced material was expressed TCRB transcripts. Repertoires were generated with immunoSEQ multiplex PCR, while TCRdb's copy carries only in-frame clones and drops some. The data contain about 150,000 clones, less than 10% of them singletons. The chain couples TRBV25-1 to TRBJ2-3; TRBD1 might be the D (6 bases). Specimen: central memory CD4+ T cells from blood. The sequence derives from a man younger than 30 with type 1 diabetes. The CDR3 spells CASSETGWGDTQYF. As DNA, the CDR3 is TGTGCCAGCAGTGAAACAGGGTGGGGAGATACGCAGTATTTT.